These 18 T cell receptor beta chains came from one sample sequenced in a study of siplizumab effects on memory and regulatory T cells. Produced via immunoSEQ multiplex PCR; TCRdb's table is partial and in-frame only. The sample lists over 85,000 clones; about nine tenths were seen once. The material sequenced was CD4+ T cells sorted from blood. These receptors originate from a human donor in good health.

The CDR3 DNA sequence: TGTGCCAGCGCTAGGGTAGTAATTACCGCAATCCTACTACGGATCAACACCGGGGAGCTGTTTTTT. Residues: CASARVVITAILLRINTGELFF. The chain carries TRBV27 and TRBJ2-2, with D unresolved. The CDR3 runs to 22 residues. V was clipped by 8 bases and J by 2 bases, with 36 bases between them. The germline CDR1 and CDR2 sequences are MNHEY and SMNVEV (reference sequence).

The chain joins TRBV19 to TRBJ1-3; D ambiguous. This CDR3 spans 14 amino acids. V lost 4 bases and J lost 0, with 7 bases in between. Germline CDR1 reads LNHDA; CDR2 reads SQIVND (reference sequence). The CDR3 loop is CASSTMNSGNTIYF. CDR3 in DNA: TGTGCCAGTAGTACCATGAACTCTGGAAACACCATATATTTT.

Notes on this clone: One end of the junction fails to match germline, which may point to a read error. V and J are TRBV19 and TRBJ1-5; maybe TRBD1 (5 bases). There are 12 residues in the CDR3. CDR1 and CDR2 (germline): LNHDA, SQIVND (reference sequence). CDR3 loop: CACRDGNRPQHF. CDR3 nucleotide sequence: TGTGCCTGCCGGGACGGCAATCGGCCCCAGCATTTT.

This clone occurred once. V usage is TRBV6-5 and J usage is TRBJ2-5, with unresolved D. Germline CDR1 reads MNHEY; CDR2 reads SVGAGI. The CDR3 consists of 11 residues. The V gene lost 4 bases and the J gene lost 5 bases, with 5 bases spanning the gap. The CDR3 is CASSSSETQYF. The CDR3 DNA is TGTGCCAGCAGTTCATCGGAGACCCAGTACTTC.

This chain joins TRBV5-4 and TRBJ2-2; no clear D gene. The germline V gene has CDR1 SGHNT and CDR2 YYREEE (reference sequence). The V end lost 10 bases, the J end lost 2 bases, and 18 bases lay between the germline ends. This CDR3 has 15 residues. The CDR3 region has the DNA TGTGCCTTCCACCTAAGAGGCAGCAACACCGGGGAGCTGTTTTTT. This translates into CAFHLRGSNTGELFF. The variable domain in full, with the rest retrieved from reference TRBV5-4 and TRBJ2-2, is ETGVTQSPTHLIKTRGQQVTLRCSSQSGHNTVSWYQQALGQGPQFIFQYYREEENGRGNFPPRFSGLQFPNYSSELNVNALELDDSALYLCAFHLRGSNTGELFFGEGSRLTVL.

The chain carries TRBV6-1 and TRBJ1-3, with D unclear. The V gene's germline CDR1 is MNHNS and CDR2 SASEGT. The CDR3 runs 15 residues. V shed 3 bases and J shed 0 bases, with 9 bases lying between them. The CDR3 spells CASSEGSYSGNTIYF. CDR3 sequence (DNA): TGTGCCAGCAGTGAGGGAAGCTACTCTGGAAACACCATATATTTT.

This clone occurred a few times. This chain links TRBV5-1 with TRBJ2-3; D is unresolved. The CDR3 extends over 14 amino acids. From germline, CDR1 is SGHRS and CDR2 YFSETQ. Trimming stripped 2 bases from V and 6 bases from J, with 13 bases between. CDR3 region: CASSFTKILDTQYF. CDR3 coding DNA: TGCGCCAGCAGCTTTACTAAAATCCTCGATACGCAGTATTTT.

The chain joins TRBV12-5 to TRBJ1-2; D ambiguous. The germline V gene encodes CDR1 LGHNT and CDR2 FRNRAP. The ends were cut back, 5 bases at V and 6 bases at J, with 4 bases in the middle. This CDR3 has 10 residues. This CDR3 reads CASGRDGYTF. The CDR3 DNA reads TGTGCTAGTGGTCGTGATGGCTACACCTTC. The variable domain in full, with the rest retrieved from reference TRBV12-5 and TRBJ1-2, is DARVTQTPRHKVTEMGQEVTMRCQPILGHNTVFWYRQTMMQGLELLAYFRNRAPLDDSGMPKDRFSAEMPDATLATLKIQPSEPRDSAVYFCASGRDGYTFGSGTRLTVV.

The gene calls are TRBV5-1 and TRBJ2-2; the match to TRBD1 covers 7 bases. Germline values: CDR1 SGHRS, CDR2 YFSETQ. The V gene end was trimmed by 2 bases and the J gene end by 4 bases; junction bases not matched to a gene: 17. CDR3 length equals 19 residues. CDR3 amino acids: CASSLGKGQSTWGTGELFF. CDR3 sequence (DNA): TGCGCCAGCAGCTTAGGAAAGGGACAGTCTACTTGGGGCACCGGGGAGCTGTTTTTT.

This chain links TRBV6-5 with TRBJ1-1; a weak D match, TRBD1 (5 bases). Germline assignment: CDR1 MNHEY and CDR2 SVGAGI. The V end was cut by 4 bases, the J end by 3 bases, with 12 bases between. The CDR3 extends over 14 amino acids. The CDR3 loop reads CASSLGRMYTEAFF. The DNA of the CDR3 is TGTGCCAGCAGTTTGGGACGAATGTACACTGAAGCTTTCTTT.

The chain uses TRBV7-9 and TRBJ2-1; no firm D call. The CDR3 runs to 15 residues. V was trimmed by 3 bases and J by 8 bases, leaving 17 bases between them. Germline values: CDR1 SEHNR, CDR2 FQNEAQ (reference sequence). The CDR3: CASSFGNGIADEQFF. The CDR3 region has the DNA TGTGCCAGCAGCTTTGGAAATGGTATTGCTGATGAGCAGTTCTTC.

This clone was counted a few times. The J gene is TRBJ2-7, the V gene TRBV27; D is perhaps TRBD2 (5 bases). Germline CDR1 is MNHEY and CDR2 is SMNVEV (reference sequence). This CDR3 region has 13 residues. The ends were cut back, 5 bases at V and 6 bases at J, with 14 bases in the middle. The CDR3 nucleotides are TGTGCCAGCAGTACTAGAGGTGTTGGCGAGCAGTACTTC. It translates to CASSTRGVGEQYF.

The chain uses TRBV18 and TRBJ2-1; weak D call: TRBD1 (6 bases). Germline CDR1 is KGHSH and CDR2 is LQKENI. The germline V and J ends were trimmed by 8 bases and 6 bases, with 11 bases remaining between them. The CDR3 length is 12 residues. The CDR3 nucleotides read TGTGCCAGCCAACAGGGCCGCAATGAGCAGTTCTTC. It translates to CASQQGRNEQFF.

V usage is TRBV9 and J usage is TRBJ2-3; D gene uncertain. Per germline, CDR1 SGDLS and CDR2 YYNGEE. CDR3 length: 14 amino acids. The germline V and J ends were trimmed by 0 bases and 2 bases, with 7 bases remaining between them. CDR3: CASSVGRYTDTQYF. CDR3 in DNA: TGTGCCAGCAGCGTAGGACGTTACACAGATACGCAGTATTTT. The full variable domain, its missing parts supplied by reference TRBV9 and TRBJ2-3, is DSGVTQTPKHLITATGQRVTLRCSPRSGDLSVYWYQQSLDQGLQFLIQYYNGEERAKGNILERFSAQQFPDLHSELNLSSLELGDSALYFCASSVGRYTDTQYFGPGTRLTVL.

J is TRBJ2-2 and V is TRBV5-1; a weak D match, TRBD1 (5 bases). With 0 bases removed from V and 6 bases from J, the gap between germline ends came to 9 bases. Germline loops: CDR1 SGHRS, CDR2 YFSETQ. There are 14 residues in the CDR3. CDR3 residues: CASSLVTGPGELFF. The CDR3 DNA is TGCGCCAGCAGCTTGGTTACAGGACCCGGGGAGCTGTTTTTT. Full variable domain (missing parts from reference TRBV5-1 and TRBJ2-2): KAGVTQTPRYLIKTRGQQVTLSCSPISGHRSVSWYQQTPGQGLQFLFEYFSETQRNKGNFPGRFSGRQFSNSRSEMNVSTLELGDSALYLCASSLVTGPGELFFGEGSRLTVL.

The chain combines TRBV19 with TRBJ1-6, with 10 bases matching TRBD1. The CDR3 sequence is 16 residues long. V shed 4 bases, J shed 10 bases, and the junction held 10 bases outside the gene matches. Per the germline V gene, CDR1 is LNHDA and CDR2 is SQIVND (reference sequence). This CDR3 reads CASSKKGTGVRSPLHF. CDR3 nucleotides: TGTGCCAGTAGTAAAAAGGGGACAGGGGTCAGGTCACCCCTCCACTTT.

The chain combines TRBV5-1 with TRBJ1-1, with 9 bases fitting TRBD1. CDR3 size: 15 residues. J lost 6 bases, V lost 4 bases, and 10 bases had no gene match. CDR1 and CDR2 from the germline V gene are SGHRS and YFSETQ. CDR3 sequence: CASSASGTGYPEAFF. In DNA, the CDR3 is TGCGCCAGCAGCGCCTCCGGGACAGGGTACCCTGAAGCTTTCTTT.

This chain connects TRBV9 to TRBJ2-1; 7 bases fit TRBD2. With V trimmed by 0 bases and J by 2 bases, 2 bases remained unmatched. Germline lookup yields CDR1 SGDLS and CDR2 YYNGEE. The CDR3 is made up of 15 amino acids. CDR3 residues: CASSVGGSTYNEQFF. The DNA for the CDR3 is TGTGCCAGCAGCGTAGGCGGGAGTACCTACAATGAGCAGTTCTTC.